This TCR beta chain was obtained from a study of post-analysis software for immune sequencing data. Study-level background: Recorded subtypes: relapsing-remitting, secondary progressive, progressive-relapsing; some patients unannotated.

TCR beta libraries were prepared from cDNA with unique molecular identifiers. The source material, roughly 0.9 to 11 million T cells, gave rise to roughly 0.5 million cDNA molecules. TCRdb re-analysed the PCR reads in MiXCR, keeping a single row per CDR3 protein. The table records about 540,000 distinct CDR3 sequences, 34% of them present only once. Whole-study findings and limits: Roughly 5 TRBV segments occurring more often in patients than controls included TRBV5-6, TRBV5-1 and TRBV20-1. Samples prepared in the same batch strongly co-clustered by F measure.

The CDR3 has 12 amino acids. From germline, CDR1 is SGHRS and CDR2 YFSETQ. Trimming cost V 5 bases and J 7 bases, with 10 bases left between them. This clonotype was observed a handful of times. Its antigen is currently unknown. This chain links TRBV5-1 with TRBJ2-1, with D unclear. This TCR came from a girl aged 2 to 17 with multiple sclerosis. The sequenced sample was blood. CDR3 in DNA: TGCGCCAGCAGGATTGGTGGGAATGAGCAGTTCTTC. Amino acid sequence: CASRIGGNEQFF.